Each of the 15 T cell receptor beta chains below was sequenced from the same sample in a study of Graves' ophthalmopathy and Graves' hyperthyroidism. The TCR beta CDR3 regions underwent amplification from RNA transcripts. RT-PCR in the first round used HTBI primers; a second-round multiplex PCR followed. TCRdb re-called the multiplex PCR reads through MiXCR, storing one row per CDR3 protein. The sample has 450,000 to 600,000 distinct CDR3 sequences, about 35% seen once. Sequencing used peripheral blood or thyroid tissue (not recorded which). The receptors stem from an adult man with Graves' hyperthyroidism.

The sample holds many counts of this clonotype. The chain couples TRBV12-3 or TRBV12-4 to TRBJ1-1; unclear D gene. The germline V and J ends were trimmed by 8 bases and 5 bases, with 9 bases remaining between them. This CDR3 is built from 11 residues. The CDR3 DNA sequence: TGTGCCAGCCGGTGGGGTACTGAAGCTTTCTTT. Translation: CASRWGTEAFF.

This chain links TRBV7-4 with TRBJ2-2; weak D call: TRBD1 (6 bases). The CDR3 spans 13 residues. V was shortened by 4 bases and J by 6 bases, with 9 bases between the two germline ends. Germline CDR1 reads SGHVT; CDR2 reads SQSDAQ. Written as DNA, the CDR3 is TGTGCCAGCAGCTCCCGGACAGCCGGGGAGCTGTTTTTT. Its translation: CASSSRTAGELFF.

At least ten counts were recorded for this clonotype. The chain carries TRBV7-6 and TRBJ2-7; 7 bases line up with TRBD2. In germline, CDR1 is SGHVS, CDR2 FNYEAQ. V dropped 3 bases and J dropped 6; count of bases not matched to a gene: 8. The CDR3 has 14 amino acids. Here the CDR3 DNA reads TGTGCCAGCAGCTTGCAGCGGGAACGAGGCGAGCAGTACTTC. Translated: CASSLQRERGEQYF.

Many counts were recorded for this clonotype. The V gene is TRBV10-3, the J gene TRBJ1-2; D call uncertain. Trimming took off 3 bases at V and 7 bases at J, with 12 bases between the two ends. This CDR3 region has 13 residues. CDR1 and CDR2 from the germline V gene are ENHRY and SYGVKD. The CDR3 here is CAISDPFSRGYTF. In DNA, the CDR3 is TGTGCCATCAGTGATCCCTTTTCACGTGGCTACACCTTC.

This clonotype was counted many times. The genes are TRBV20-1 and TRBJ2-5, with D possibly being TRBD2 (6 bases). Trimming took 4 bases from V and 5 from J, leaving 17 bases between them. The CDR3 sequence is 14 residues long. CDR1 is DFQATT and CDR2 is SNEGSKA in the germline V gene (reference sequence). In DNA, the CDR3 is TGCAGTGCTAAGGCCGGGGGTGGTTCGGAGACCCAGTACTTC. It yields the protein CSAKAGGGSETQYF.

This clonotype has a handful of counts. The V gene is TRBV6-5, the J gene TRBJ2-5, with TRBD2 matching 9 bases. The trim removed 3 bases at V and 4 bases at J, leaving 6 bases unmatched. Germline assignment: CDR1 MNHEY and CDR2 SVGAGI. This CDR3 is 15 amino acids long. In nucleotides, the CDR3 is TGTGCCAGCAGTTATGGCGGGGGGGCCGGAGAGACCCAGTACTTC. Translation: CASSYGGGAGETQYF.

This clonotype occurred many times. This chain connects TRBV19 to TRBJ2-2; 9 nucleotides agree with TRBD2. Germline assignment: CDR1 LNHDA and CDR2 SQIVND (reference sequence). The CDR3 totals 15 residues. J lost 5 bases, V lost 8 bases, and 9 bases had no gene match. CDR3 protein: CASPPGLASTGELFF. The CDR3 DNA follows: TGTGCCAGTCCCCCCGGACTAGCGTCAACCGGGGAGCTGTTTTTT. Full variable domain (rest looked up from reference TRBV19 and TRBJ2-2): DGGITQSPKYLFRKEGQNVTLSCEQNLNHDAMYWYRQDPGQGLRLIYYSQIVNDFQKGDIAEGYSVSREKKESFPLTVTSAQKNPTAFYLCASPPGLASTGELFFGEGSRLTVL.

At least ten counts were recorded for this clonotype. The chain links TRBV5-8 to TRBJ1-2; tentative D call: TRBD1 (5 bases). V was trimmed by 0 bases and J by 7 bases, leaving 13 bases between them. This CDR3 has 14 amino acids. Germline V gene sequence: CDR1 SGHTS, CDR2 YDEGEE. This CDR3 is CASSLAQGEFGYTF. As DNA, the CDR3 is TGTGCCAGCAGCTTGGCCCAGGGAGAGTTTGGCTACACCTTC.

V usage is TRBV6-2 or TRBV6-3 and J usage is TRBJ2-7; D not resolved. Near its end, the DNA agrees better with TRBJ2-1, so the J call may be wrong. The CDR3 is 11 amino acids. Germline CDR1 is MNHEY and CDR2 is SVGEGT. The CDR3 region is CASSRLGEQFF. The CDR3, as DNA: TGTGCCAGCAGCCGCTTGGGTGAGCAGTTCTTC.

The chain links TRBV10-3 to TRBJ1-1; TRBD1 matches at 9 bases. With 0 bases clipped from V and 4 bases from J, the junction kept 9 bases outside the gene matches. CDR1 is ENHRY and CDR2 is SYGVKD in the germline V gene. CDR3 length: 17 amino acids. This CDR3 reads CAISESRDRARTTEAFF. For the CDR3, the DNA is TGTGCCATCAGTGAGTCAAGGGACAGGGCGCGGACCACTGAAGCTTTCTTT.

The chain has TRBV7-9 and TRBJ1-2; D gene uncertain. The V gene's germline CDR1 is SEHNR and CDR2 FQNEAQ (reference sequence). The germline V and J ends were trimmed by 8 bases and 4 bases, with 20 bases remaining between them. This CDR3 spans 15 amino acids. This CDR3 is CASSPPSNGRYGYTF. CDR3 sequence (DNA): TGTGCCAGCTCACCACCAAGTAACGGACGCTATGGCTACACCTTC.

The chain has TRBV2 and TRBJ1-2, with D uncertain. Germline loops: CDR1 SNHLY, CDR2 FYNNEI. The CDR3 has 13 residues. Trimming pared 6 bases from V and 8 bases from J, leaving 16 bases between. The CDR3 coding sequence is TGTGCCAGCAGGGCGGACGGGGTGGGCGGCTACACCTTC. Amino acids: CASRADGVGGYTF.

This clonotype came up many times. This chain links TRBV7-8 with TRBJ1-1; no clear D gene. Germline CDR1 SGHVS, CDR2 FQNEAQ. This CDR3 comprises 15 residues. Trimming cost V 1 base and J 1 base, with 10 bases left between them. The CDR3 sequence is CASSLEAMANTEAFF. The CDR3 DNA sequence: TGTGCCAGCAGCTTAGAGGCGATGGCGAACACTGAAGCTTTCTTT. The full variable domain, its missing parts supplied by reference TRBV7-8 and TRBJ1-1, is GAGVSQSPRYKVAKRGQDVALRCDPISGHVSLFWYQQALGQGPEFLTYFQNEAQLDKSGLPSDRFFAERPEGSVSTLKIQRTQQEDSAVYLCASSLEAMANTEAFFGQGTRLTVV.

The table lists this clonotype with a few counts. This chain links TRBV3-1 with TRBJ2-7, with TRBD1 matching over 8 bases. Germline V gives CDR1 LGHDT, CDR2 YNNKEL (reference sequence). The CDR3 runs 15 residues. With V trimmed by 4 bases and J by 2 bases, 7 bases remained unmatched. The chain's CDR3 is CASSLGQGGTYEQYF. The CDR3 DNA is TGTGCCAGCAGCCTCGGACAGGGAGGAACCTACGAGCAGTACTTC.

A note on this clonotype: A much larger clone differs by one base, so this may be a read error. The genes are TRBV7-2 and TRBJ1-2, with D hard to call. This CDR3 spans 14 amino acids. Germline CDR1 reads SGHTA; CDR2 reads FQGNSA. DNA for the CDR3: TGCGCCAGCAGCCATCGACAAATCTTGCCTGGCTGCACCTTC. Protein sequence: CASSHRQILPGCTF.